This T cell receptor beta chain was found in a study of blood T cell repertoires in COVID-19. Those enrolled, adults aged about 18 to 95 years, came from some 25 US areas. In the original processing: How many nucleated cells were present was estimated from reference gene primer amplification. Sequenced by immunoSEQ multiplex PCR; TCRdb stores in-frame clones only, minus some. Clone size and V and J calls were adopted from that table, with D and trimming inferred from the DNA. The data hold around 500,000 clones, with 88% observed a single time. Germline V gene lookup returns CDR1 SGHNT and CDR2 YENEEA. This CDR3 spans 13 amino acids. V was cut by 6 bases and J by 3 bases, with 11 bases left in between.

The V and J genes are TRBV11-3 and TRBJ1-1, with no clear D. Sequencing was performed on PBMCs or T cells enriched from blood (not recorded which). The receptor was derived from a middle-aged woman who had recovered from COVID-19. CDR3: CASRLVRDTEAFF. For the CDR3, the DNA is TGTGCCAGCAGGCTGGTCCGGGACACTGAAGCTTTCTTT. The variable domain in full, completed from reference TRBV11-3 and TRBJ1-1, reads EAGVVQSPRYKIIEKKQPVAFWCNPISGHNTLYWYLQNLGQGPELLIRYENEEAVDDSQLPKDRFSAERLKGVDSTLKIQPAELGDSAVYLCASRLVRDTEAFFGQGTRLTVV.